These 30 T cell receptor beta chains were all obtained from the same sample, sequenced in a study of T cell responses to AZD1222 COVID-19 vaccine. The data were produced by immunoSEQ multiplex PCR, yet TCRdb's version contains in-frame clones alone and is incomplete. The data hold roughly 97,000 clones, with roughly 88% observed a single time. Sample: peripheral blood, taken on day 0 of AZD1222 vaccination. The receptors stem from an adult in good health.

The chain recombines TRBV25-1 with TRBJ1-2; D unresolved. V lost 1 base and J lost 0, with 9 bases in between. The CDR3 extends over 15 amino acids. From germline, CDR1 is MGHDK and CDR2 SYGVNS. The CDR3 loop reads CASSEFEGTNYGYTF. CDR3 bases: TGTGCCAGCAGTGAATTCGAGGGCACTAACTATGGCTACACCTTC.

The gene calls are TRBV3-1 (or the pseudogene TRBV3-2) and TRBJ1-2, with a weak D call TRBD1 (6 bases). Germline V gene lookup returns CDR1 LGHDT and CDR2 YNNKEL (reference sequence). Trimming left V 1 base short and J 8 bases short, with 11 bases between. The CDR3 sequence is 13 residues long. The CDR3 sequence: CASSQVNRDGYTF. The CDR3 nucleotides read TGTGCCAGCAGCCAAGTGAACAGGGACGGCTACACCTTC.

This chain connects TRBV11-3 to TRBJ2-2; D gene uncertain. CDR3 length: 14 residues. Trimming removed 5 bases from V and 2 bases from J, with 9 bases in between. CDR1 and CDR2 (germline): SGHNT, YENEEA. CDR3 in amino acids: CASSRTANTGELFF. The CDR3 bases are TGTGCCAGCAGCCGGACGGCTAACACCGGGGAGCTGTTTTTT.

A word on this clone: The same CDR3 is also encoded by other DNA sequences in this sample. CDR3 amino acids: CASSSGETQYF. The CDR3 DNA sequence: TGTGCCAGCAGCTCAGGGGAGACCCAGTACTTC. The chain carries TRBV7-2 and TRBJ2-5; possible D gene TRBD1, 5 bases. Germline V lookup: CDR1 SGHTA, CDR2 FQGNSA. CDR3 size: 11 residues. V lost 4 bases to trimming and J lost 5 bases, with 5 bases between them.

This rearrangement joins TRBV11-2 to TRBJ2-3; D is undetermined. The germline V and J ends were trimmed by 1 base and 6 bases, with 14 bases remaining between them. The CDR3 extends over 15 amino acids. Germline V gene sequence: CDR1 SGHAT, CDR2 FQNNGV. CDR3 loop: CASSLVIRLRDTQYF. The CDR3 DNA reads as TGTGCCAGCAGCTTAGTTATCAGGCTCAGGGATACGCAGTATTTT.

The genes are TRBV6-5 and TRBJ1-2; 9 bases fit TRBD1. V lost 6 bases, J lost 5 bases, and 7 bases stayed unmatched. Germline V lookup: CDR1 MNHEY, CDR2 SVGAGI. The length of the CDR3 is 14 residues. The CDR3 is CASSGRGQGYGYTF. The CDR3, as DNA: TGTGCCAGCAGCGGGCGGGGACAGGGTTATGGCTACACCTTC.

This clone appeared a few times. The chain recombines TRBV11-2 with TRBJ1-2; TRBD1 is a possible D gene (6 bases). Germline loops: CDR1 SGHAT, CDR2 FQNNGV. V shed 0 bases and J shed 8 bases, with 13 bases lying between them. There are 14 residues in the CDR3. Here the CDR3 reads CASSLDSAGEGYTF. The CDR3 region has the DNA TGTGCCAGCAGCTTAGATTCGGCAGGGGAGGGCTACACCTTC.

The V gene is TRBV19, the J gene TRBJ1-2, with D unclear. Trimming took off 7 bases at V and 8 bases at J, with 20 bases between the two ends. Germline V gives CDR1 LNHDA, CDR2 SQIVND (reference sequence). There are 14 residues in the CDR3. CDR3 nucleotides: TGTGCCAGTACCCTAGCCGGCAGTACGGAGGGCTACACCTTC. As protein: CASTLAGSTEGYTF.

The rearrangement uses TRBV6-5 and TRBJ1-4; no definite D call. CDR1 MNHEY and CDR2 SVGAGI come from the germline V gene. CDR3 length equals 13 residues. The germline V and J ends were trimmed by 2 bases and 8 bases, with 9 bases remaining between them. The CDR3 DNA sequence: TGTGCCAGCAGTTACAGGGCAGGAGAAAAACTGTTTTTT. Amino acids: CASSYRAGEKLFF.

This clone was picked up a small number of times. The CDR3 DNA reads TGCGCCAGCAGTGAGTCGGGCGGATTCTACGAGCAGTACTTC. This sequence encodes CASSESGGFYEQYF. The chain joins TRBV10-1 to TRBJ2-7; D is ambiguous. This CDR3 has 14 residues. The germline V gene encodes CDR1 WNHNN and CDR2 SYGVQD (reference sequence). Trimming stripped 0 bases from V and 3 bases from J, with 9 bases between.

J is TRBJ1-1 and V is TRBV19; D remains ambiguous. The length of the CDR3 is 18 residues. V lost 6 bases and J lost 4, with 27 bases in between. Germline CDR1 reads LNHDA; CDR2 reads SQIVND (reference sequence). The CDR3 region is CASRAAARAGRSGTEAFF. The CDR3 region has the DNA TGTGCCAGTAGGGCCGCAGCTCGGGCAGGACGAAGTGGCACTGAAGCTTTCTTT.

CDR3 DNA sequence: TGTGCCAGTAGGGACAACACTGAAGCTTTCTTT. It specifies CASRDNTEAFF. The chain links TRBV19 to TRBJ1-1; unclear D gene. Trimming took off 6 bases at V and 2 bases at J, with 4 bases between the two ends. The CDR3 has 11 amino acids. Germline lookup yields CDR1 LNHDA and CDR2 SQIVND (reference sequence).

The chain carries TRBV6-6 and TRBJ1-2, with a possible D match to TRBD1 (5 bases). Trimming shortened V by 5 bases and J by 4 bases, and 23 bases separated the two germline ends. This CDR3 comprises 17 residues. The germline CDR1 and CDR2 sequences are MNHNY and SVGAGI (reference sequence). The CDR3 region is CASSREGLGADGYGYTF. The CDR3 nucleotides are TGTGCCAGCAGTCGTGAGGGCCTTGGGGCGGATGGCTATGGCTACACCTTC.

The chain employs TRBV5-8 and TRBJ2-1; 10 nucleotides line up with TRBD2. The germline gives CDR1 SGHTS, CDR2 YDEGEE. V was pared by 4 bases and J by 7 bases, with 5 bases of the junction left unmatched. The CDR3 is 14 residues long. The CDR3: CASSRSGGVNEQFF. The CDR3 DNA sequence: TGTGCCAGCAGCCGGAGCGGGGGGGTTAATGAGCAGTTCTTC. The full variable domain, in which reference TRBV5-8 and TRBJ2-1 provide the parts outside the CDR3, is EAGVTQSPTHLIKTRGQQATLRCSPISGHTSVYWYQQALGLGLQFLLWYDEGEERNRGNFPPRFSGRQFPNYSSELNVNALELEDSALYLCASSRSGGVNEQFFGPGTRLTVL.

This clone was seen a few times. This chain links TRBV11-3 with TRBJ1-1; the D is unclear. Germline V CDR1 and CDR2: SGHNT, YENEEA. The CDR3 runs 13 residues. The V end was cut by 1 base, the J end by 1 base, with 4 bases between. Here the CDR3 reads CASSLGGNTEAFF. The CDR3 nucleotides read TGTGCCAGCAGCTTAGGGGGGAACACTGAAGCTTTCTTT.

V usage is TRBV28 and J usage is TRBJ2-7, with D maybe TRBD1 (5 bases). Germline V gene data show CDR1 as MDHEN and CDR2 as SYDVKM. The V end was cut by 6 bases, the J end by 4 bases, with 16 bases between. CDR3 length equals 14 residues. The CDR3 protein is CASRGAGILYEQYF. DNA for the CDR3: TGTGCCAGCAGAGGGGCAGGGATACTTTACGAGCAGTACTTC.

This chain uses TRBV7-3 with TRBJ2-7, with D possibly TRBD1 on 6 matching bases. The germline gives CDR1 SGHTA, CDR2 FQGTGA. V shed 1 base and J shed 0 bases, with 13 bases lying between them. This CDR3 is built from 16 residues. The CDR3 is CASSLSVDRSSYEQYF. CDR3 coding DNA: TGTGCCAGCAGCTTAAGCGTGGACAGATCCTCCTACGAGCAGTACTTC.

The genes are TRBV7-2 and TRBJ1-2; the match to TRBD1 covers 8 bases. The CDR3 totals 14 residues. Germline V gene sequence: CDR1 SGHTA, CDR2 FQGNSA. Losses at the gene ends were 5 bases for V and 4 bases for J; bases not matched to a gene: 6. CDR3 DNA sequence: TGTGCCAGCAGCCCTGGGACAGGCCCCTATGGCTACACCTTC. Translation gives CASSPGTGPYGYTF.

The count of this clone is one. The genes are TRBV30 and TRBJ1-1; D gene uncertain. The CDR3 runs 15 residues. Germline loops: CDR1 GTSNPN, CDR2 SVGIG (reference sequence). With 4 bases removed from V and 4 bases from J, the gap between germline ends came to 19 bases. The CDR3 here is CAWTLHTRIGTEAFF. DNA of the CDR3: TGTGCCTGGACCCTTCATACCCGAATCGGCACTGAAGCTTTCTTT.

In its sample, this clone was seen once. CDR3 region: CASSYRDISNQPQHF. CDR3 sequence (DNA): TGTGCCAGCAGTTACAGGGACATTAGCAATCAGCCCCAGCATTTT. The rearrangement joins TRBV6-2 or TRBV6-3 to TRBJ1-5; a possible D gene is TRBD1 (6 bases). The CDR3 has 15 amino acids. CDR1 is MNHEY, CDR2 SVGEGT, per germline. The ends were cut back, 2 bases at V and 0 bases at J, with 8 bases in the middle.

The chain recombines TRBV2 with TRBJ1-2; 8 nucleotides match TRBD1. Germline CDR1 SNHLY, CDR2 FYNNEI. The CDR3 runs to 13 residues. The J segment lost 4 bases and the V segment lost 4 bases, leaving 2 bases of the junction unmatched. The CDR3 DNA is TGTGCCAGCAGTGTTGACAGGGGCTATGGCTACACCTTC. It specifies CASSVDRGYGYTF.

The chain has TRBV18 and TRBJ2-6; 10 bases agree with TRBD1. The trim removed 5 bases at V and 2 bases at J, leaving 3 bases unmatched. The CDR3 spans 16 residues. The germline V gene has CDR1 KGHSH and CDR2 LQKENI. CDR3 bases: TGTGCCAGCTCAGGGGACAGGGGAACTGGGGCCAACGTCCTGACTTTC. Translation: CASSGDRGTGANVLTF.

The rearrangement links TRBV28 to TRBJ1-5, with D possibly TRBD1 on 5 matching bases. Trimming took off 7 bases at V and 7 bases at J, with 14 bases between the two ends. The CDR3 has 13 amino acids. Germline V gene data show CDR1 as MDHEN and CDR2 as SYDVKM. CDR3 nucleotides: TGTGCCAGCACCTCAGGGTTAGGGCAGCCCCAGCATTTT. Amino acid sequence: CASTSGLGQPQHF.

This chain uses TRBV6-5 with TRBJ1-2; the D is unclear. The length of the CDR3 is 14 residues. V was cut by 4 bases and J by 3 bases, with 12 bases left in between. Germline V gene lookup returns CDR1 MNHEY and CDR2 SVGAGI. DNA of the CDR3: TGTGCCAGCAGTTCCACCCCTTCGTACTATGGCTACACCTTC. Translation gives CASSSTPSYYGYTF.

The V and J genes are TRBV4-3 and TRBJ1-6; D is unresolved. Germline assignment: CDR1 LGHNA and CDR2 YSLEER. Trimming cost V 6 bases and J 7 bases, with 13 bases left between them. The CDR3 extends over 14 amino acids. The CDR3 nucleotides read TGCGCCAGCAGTCCAGGATTGGCGAATTCACCCCTCCACTTT. It is translated as CASSPGLANSPLHF.

The CDR3: CASSSGGGEPQHF. For the CDR3, the DNA is TGTGCCAGCAGCTCAGGGGGGGGCGAGCCCCAGCATTTT. This chain links TRBV9 with TRBJ1-5; 7 nucleotides line up with TRBD1. This CDR3 spans 13 amino acids. CDR1 SGDLS and CDR2 YYNGEE come from the germline V gene. Unmatched junction bases numbered 6, after V lost 4 bases and J lost 8 bases. Variable domain in full (rest from reference TRBV9 and TRBJ1-5): DSGVTQTPKHLITATGQRVTLRCSPRSGDLSVYWYQQSLDQGLQFLIQYYNGEERAKGNILERFSAQQFPDLHSELNLSSLELGDSALYFCASSSGGGEPQHFGDGTRLSIL.

The J gene is TRBJ1-5, the V gene TRBV10-3; possible D gene TRBD1, 5 bases. Deletions cut 6 bases from V and 4 bases from J, with 13 bases between. This CDR3 comprises 14 residues. Germline V lookup: CDR1 ENHRY, CDR2 SYGVKD. The CDR3 sequence: CAIRPEGDNQPQHF. DNA for the CDR3: TGTGCCATCAGGCCCGAAGGGGATAATCAGCCCCAGCATTTT.

Concerning this clone: No DNA is shown, since the ends of the CDR3 on it are uncertain; the CDR3 is the one TCRdb lists. The chain carries TRBV21-1 and TRBJ2-1; the table's D call of TRBD2 was not tested on the DNA. TRBV21-1 has pseudogene status. 17 amino acids form the CDR3, both terminal residues included. CDR3 residues: CASVGTGTSGGASSGFF.

The chain links TRBV5-1 to TRBJ2-5; 9 bases match TRBD1. Germline values: CDR1 SGHRS, CDR2 YFSETQ. Trimming took 0 bases from V and 5 from J; bases not matched to a gene: 8. The CDR3 has 16 amino acids. CDR3 nucleotide sequence: TGCGCCAGCAGCTTGGCCAGGACAGGGGTTGGGGAGACCCAGTACTTC. Residues: CASSLARTGVGETQYF.

The rearrangement joins TRBV30 to TRBJ1-5; D unresolved. Germline CDR1 reads GTSNPN; CDR2 reads SVGIG (reference sequence). V lost 2 bases, J lost 3 bases, and 8 bases lay in between. CDR3 size: 13 residues. In nucleotides, the CDR3 is TGTGCCTGGAGTATTGGCCCCAATCAGCCCCAGCATTTT. It yields the protein CAWSIGPNQPQHF.